This TCR beta chain was recorded in a study of cytomegalovirus exposure and HLA in healthy donors. Germline assignment: CDR1 SEHNR and CDR2 FQNEAQ (reference sequence). This CDR3 is 15 amino acids long. V gave up 5 bases and J gave up 2 bases; unmatched junction bases: 6. The PCR ran on 60 Vbeta and 13 Jbeta primers. The method was immunoSEQ multiplex PCR; TCRdb's version includes in-frame clones alone and lacks a portion of them. The sample carries about 140,000 clones, around 73% recorded once. J is TRBJ1-2 and V is TRBV7-9; 9 nucleotides match TRBD1. The sample taken for sequencing was PBMCs. The origin of this receptor is a female donor in good health and CMV-seronegative. CDR3 sequence (DNA): TGTGCCAGCAGCGACAACAGGGGGCGCAACTATGGCTACACCTTC. Its protein is CASSDNRGRNYGYTF.